A selection of T cell receptor beta chains follows, all from one sample in a study of T-cell reconstitution after alpha-beta-depleted transplantation in children. In TCRdb, the PCR reads were re-called with MiXCR into one record per CDR3 protein. The sample lists 75,000 to 90,000 distinct CDR3 sequences; 12% to 15% were seen once. The sequenced sample was PBMCs, mostly from graft donor cells, obtained 180 days after TCRalphabeta/CD19-depleted stem cell transplant. These receptor sequences come from a male patient aged 2 to 10 who had a stem cell transplant for acute lymphoblastic leukemia, so the T cells may come from the graft donor. Each CDR3 is given with its conserved first and last residue. The D gene is left open where the match is weak. Rows may omit the clone size; those that give it use once, few, many or a size class.

>TRBJ2-7|TRBD1|few|TRBV20-1|16
CSASFRQGARSYEQYF
TGCAGTGCTAGTTTCCGACAGGGGGCAAGATCCTACGAGCAGTACTTC
>TRBJ2-7|.|many|TRBV7-2|11
CASSLDYEQYF
TGTGCCAGCAGCTTAGACTACGAGCAGTACTTC
>TRBJ2-5|TRBD1|few|TRBV20-1|12
CSAVGQEETQYF
TGCAGTGCTGTCGGACAGGAAGAGACCCAGTACTTC
>TRBJ2-3|.|few|TRBV25-1|16
CASSDPRGSWTDTQYF
TGTGCCAGCAGTGACCCCCGCGGCAGTTGGACAGATACGCAGTATTTT
>TRBJ2-5|TRBD1|few|TRBV4-3|15
CASSQERTGQETQYF
TGCGCCAGCAGCCAAGAAAGGACAGGGCAGGAGACCCAGTACTTC
>TRBJ2-5|.|many|TRBV5-1|14
CASSFGTAQETQYF
TGCGCCAGCAGCTTCGGAACAGCTCAAGAGACCCAGTACTTC
>TRBJ2-1|TRBD2|few|TRBV20-1|16
CSASSASGSSYNEQFF
TGCAGTGCTAGTTCAGCTAGCGGTTCCTCCTACAATGAGCAGTTCTTC
>TRBJ2-5|TRBD2|.|TRBV7-3|17
CASSLRPAGGPGETQYF
TGTGCCAGCAGCTTAAGGCCAGCGGGAGGGCCCGGGGAGACCCAGTACTTC
>TRBJ2-7|.|many|TRBV20-1|14
CSARDYKGSYEQYF
TGCAGTGCTAGAGATTACAAGGGTAGCTACGAGCAGTACTTC
>TRBJ1-1|.|.|TRBV5-1|18
CASSFTGIPLAMNTEAFF
TGCGCCAGCAGCTTTACAGGGATCCCCCTCGCCATGAACACTGAAGCTTTCTTT
>TRBJ2-1|TRBD2|many|TRBV20-1|17
CSAGHPSISSGMRGPFF
TGCAGTGCCGGACACCCCTCTATCTCTAGCGGCATGCGAGGTCCGTTCTTC
>TRBJ2-4|TRBD2|few|TRBV7-4|17
CASSLEGGSFAKNIQYF
TGTGCCAGCAGCTTAGAGGGAGGGAGCTTCGCCAAAAACATTCAGTACTTC
>TRBJ2-1|TRBD2|.|TRBV10-3|16
CAISELAGSSYNEQFF
TGTGCCATCAGTGAGTTAGCGGGTAGCTCCTACAATGAGCAGTTCTTC
>TRBJ1-5|TRBD1|few|TRBV7-6|15
CASSLAQGAIQPQHF
TGTGCCAGCAGCTTAGCACAGGGGGCGATTCAGCCCCAGCATTTT
>TRBJ2-3|.|.|TRBV4-1|12
CASSQATDTQYF
TGCGCCAGCAGCCAAGCGACAGATACGCAGTATTTT
>TRBJ1-2|.|many|TRBV5-1|13
CASSLGTNYGYTF
TGCGCCAGCAGCCTCGGGACTAACTATGGCTACACCTTC
>TRBJ2-3|.|.|TRBV20-1|15
CSASGNRVLVDTQYF
TGCAGTGCTAGTGGGAATAGGGTGTTAGTAGATACGCAGTATTTT
>TRBJ2-1|TRBD2|.|TRBV2|20
CASIALSGGRFLSTYNEQFF
TGTGCCAGCATTGCTCTATCGGGGGGGCGTTTTCTTTCGACCTACAATGAGCAGTTCTTC
>TRBJ2-7|TRBD2|few|TRBV11-2|14
CASRPLAGAYEQYF
TGTGCCAGCAGACCCCTAGCGGGGGCCTACGAGCAGTACTTC
>TRBJ2-5|.|many|TRBV12-3/TRBV12-4|11
CASSWAETQYF
TGTGCCAGCAGTTGGGCAGAGACCCAGTACTTC
>TRBJ1-4|.|few|TRBV21-1|15
CASSKVNRNNEKLFF
TGTGCCAGCAGCAAAGTCAACAGGAATAATGAAAAACTGTTTTTT
>TRBJ2-5|.|.|TRBV7-9|8
CASSPGGF
TGTGCCAGCAGCCCAGGCGGCTTC
>TRBJ2-3|.|.|TRBV11-2|15
CASSPGLGYADTQYF
TGTGCCAGCAGTCCTGGACTCGGGTACGCAGATACGCAGTATTTT
>TRBJ1-2|.|many|TRBV5-1|13
CASSMRAGYGYTF
TGCGCCAGCAGCATGAGGGCAGGTTATGGCTACACCTTC
>TRBJ2-1|TRBD2|.|TRBV14|17
CASSQDRGLAGPNEQFF
TGTGCCAGCAGCCAAGATAGGGGACTAGCGGGCCCTAATGAGCAGTTCTTC
>TRBJ1-2|TRBD1|.|TRBV3-1|13
CASSQGQGNGYTF
TGTGCCAGCAGCCAGGGACAGGGGAATGGCTACACCTTC
>TRBJ2-3|.|few|TRBV28|13
CASSGDLGDTQYF
TGTGCCAGCAGTGGGGACCTCGGGGATACGCAGTATTTT
>TRBJ2-2|TRBD2|.|TRBV11-2|17
CASSLDGLAGPTGELVF
TGTGCCAGCAGCTTAGATGGACTAGCGGGACCCACCGGGGAGCTGGTTTTT
>TRBJ2-5|.|.|TRBV7-2|14
CASSRTILQETQYF
TGTGCCAGCAGCCGGACTATTTTACAAGAGACCCAGTACTTC
>TRBJ2-1|TRBD2|.|TRBV11-2|21
CASSPEGGPSLAASGYNEQFF
TGTGCCAGCAGCCCAGAGGGGGGACCATCACTAGCGGCCAGCGGGTACAATGAGCAGTTCTTC
>TRBJ2-1|TRBD2|few|TRBV9|15
CASSVGGRAGNEQFF
TGTGCCAGCAGCGTAGGCGGGAGGGCTGGCAATGAGCAGTTCTTC
>TRBJ2-1|.|few|TRBV27|15
CASSLLALSYNEQFF
TGTGCCAGCAGTTTATTAGCCCTCTCCTACAATGAGCAGTTCTTC
>TRBJ2-2|.|few|TRBV7-9|14
CASSLVQNTGELFF
TGTGCCAGCAGCTTAGTACAGAACACCGGGGAGCTGTTTTTT
>TRBJ2-7|.|few|TRBV20-1|12
CSANRRNDEQYF
TGCAGTGCTAACCGCAGGAACGACGAGCAGTACTTC
>TRBJ1-5|.|few|TRBV5-1|19
CASSVNPGNPSYSNQPQHF
TGCGCCAGCAGCGTAAACCCAGGAAATCCCTCTTATAGCAATCAGCCCCAGCATTTT
>TRBJ2-7|.|.|TRBV20-1|13
CSARTGLTYEQYF
TGCAGTGCTCGGACGGGTCTAACCTACGAGCAGTACTTC
>TRBJ2-5|.|.|TRBV5-1|15
CASSLRAVGVETQYF
TGCGCCAGCAGCTTGCGGGCAGTGGGCGTAGAGACCCAGTACTTC
>TRBJ2-7|TRBD1|few|TRBV18|15
CASSLSQGTLGEQYF
TGTGCCAGCTCACTATCACAGGGGACACTAGGGGAGCAGTACTTC
>TRBJ1-5|.|many|TRBV4-1|13
CASSQGFSQPQHF
TGCGCCAGCAGCCAGGGGTTCTCTCAGCCCCAGCATTTT
>TRBJ2-1|.|.|TRBV28|11
CASSEKGKGFF
TGTGCCAGCAGTGAAAAGGGCAAGGGGTTCTTC
>TRBJ2-3|.|few|TRBV24-1|15
CATSDPTESTDTQYF
TGTGCCACCAGTGACCCGACAGAGAGCACAGATACGCAGTATTTT
>TRBJ2-5|.|many|TRBV7-9|14
CASSSTPYQETQYF
TGTGCCAGCAGCTCGACACCGTACCAAGAGACCCAGTACTTC
>TRBJ2-2|.|.|TRBV25-1|16
CASTGLWQEGTGELFF
TGTGCCAGCACTGGTTTGTGGCAGGAGGGTACCGGGGAGCTGTTTTTT
>TRBJ2-2|TRBD2|few|TRBV6-5|19
CASSYSYGSGTRYTGELFF
TGTGCCAGCAGTTACTCGTATGGTAGCGGGACCCGGTACACCGGGGAGCTGTTTTTT
>TRBJ2-2|.|many|TRBV7-2|13
CASSLSFGGELFF
TGTGCCAGCAGCTTGTCATTTGGCGGGGAGCTGTTTTTT